Each of the 25 T cell receptor beta chains below was sequenced from the same sample in a study of T-cell reconstitution after alpha-beta-depleted transplantation in children. Unique molecular identifiers tagged the TCRbeta library. One entry per CDR3 protein, called by TCRdb with MiXCR from the PCR reads. This table has 670,000 or so distinct CDR3 sequences, around 14% appearing once. This material consisted of PBMCs, taken before TCRalphabeta/CD19-depleted stem cell transplant. These receptors originate from a girl aged 2 to 10 with congenital amegakaryocytic thrombocytopenia, due to receive a stem cell transplant.

The chain is built from TRBV5-1 and TRBJ1-2, with a possible D match to TRBD1 (6 bases). Germline values: CDR1 SGHRS, CDR2 YFSETQ. This CDR3 has 15 amino acids. Trimming removed 3 bases at V and 0 bases at J, with 12 bases between. This chain's CDR3 is CASSSWTATNYGYTF. The CDR3 DNA sequence: TGCGCCAGCAGCTCATGGACAGCTACTAACTATGGCTACACCTTC.

This clonotype came up many times. The CDR3 spells CASSLGGANYEGYTF. In DNA, the CDR3 is TGTGCCAGCAGTTTAGGGGGGGCTAACTATGAGGGCTACACCTTC. J is TRBJ1-2 and V is TRBV12-3 or TRBV12-4, with D possibly being TRBD1 (6 bases). Trimming removed 1 base from V and 8 bases from J, with 17 bases in between. CDR3 size: 15 residues.

This clonotype was seen ten or more times. This chain links TRBV7-9 with TRBJ2-5; 13 bases match TRBD2. This CDR3 has 16 residues. The junction had 7 bases not matched to a gene; V was cut back by 7 bases and J by 2 bases. CDR1 is SEHNR and CDR2 is FQNEAQ in the germline V gene (reference sequence). Here the CDR3 DNA reads TGTGCCAGCACCCTAACTAGCGGGGGGGTACAAGAGACCCAGTACTTC. Residues: CASTLTSGGVQETQYF.

V and J are TRBV6-6 and TRBJ2-7; D is undetermined. The V gene's germline CDR1 is MNHNY and CDR2 SVGAGI (reference sequence). Trimming took 3 bases from V and 7 from J, leaving 13 bases between them. The CDR3 totals 13 residues. CDR3 sequence reads: CASSYFKAAEQYF. The CDR3 DNA reads as TGTGCCAGCAGTTATTTTAAGGCCGCAGAGCAGTACTTC.

The chain uses TRBV5-6 and TRBJ2-2; D tentatively fits TRBD1 or TRBD2 (5 bases each). CDR1 and CDR2 from the germline V gene are SGHDT and YYEEEE. V was clipped by 5 bases and J by 6 bases, with 11 bases between them. There are 13 residues in the CDR3. CDR3 protein: CASRYGTAGELFF. The CDR3, as DNA: TGTGCCAGCAGATACGGGACGGCCGGGGAGCTGTTTTTT.

There are many counts of this clonotype. The rearrangement joins TRBV27 to TRBJ2-1; D may be TRBD2 (6 bases). The V and J ends lost 2 bases and 4 bases respectively, with 12 bases between them. There are 15 residues in the CDR3. The V gene's germline CDR1 is MNHEY and CDR2 SMNVEV (reference sequence). Here the CDR3 DNA reads TGTGCCAGCAGTTTAACGGCGGGAAAGTACAATGAGCAGTTCTTC. It yields the protein CASSLTAGKYNEQFF.

The genes are TRBV29-1 and TRBJ2-7, with 8 nucleotides matching TRBD1. V gave up 4 bases and J gave up 6 bases; unmatched junction bases: 2. The V gene's germline CDR1 is SQVTM and CDR2 ANQGSEA. The CDR3 extends over 11 amino acids. CDR3: CSVGQGREQYF. For the CDR3, the DNA is TGCAGCGTTGGACAGGGGCGCGAGCAGTACTTC.

This sequence joins TRBV7-3 and TRBJ2-7; 10 nucleotides match TRBD2. The CDR3 length is 15 residues. Germline V gene lookup returns CDR1 SGHTA and CDR2 FQGTGA. V lost 10 bases to trimming and J lost 1 base; unmatched junction nucleotides: 10. The CDR3 DNA reads as TGTGCCATTCCCTCGCTAGCGGGAGTATCCTACGAGCAGTACTTC. It specifies CAIPSLAGVSYEQYF.

The chain employs TRBV9 and TRBJ2-7; 8 nucleotides match TRBD1. The CDR3 has 15 amino acids. The V and J ends lost 0 bases and 6 bases, in that order; junction bases with no gene match: 8. Germline V CDR1 and CDR2: SGDLS, YYNGEE. In DNA form, the CDR3 reads TGTGCCAGCAGCGTAGGAGGGGGGACAGGAAGCGAGCAGTACTTC. Translated, it gives CASSVGGGTGSEQYF.

This clonotype was seen a few times. This sequence joins TRBV9 and TRBJ2-5; no clear D. The CDR3 sequence is 15 residues long. Germline values: CDR1 SGDLS, CDR2 YYNGEE. V shed 4 bases and J shed 2 bases, with 15 bases lying between them. CDR3 protein: CASSPHSAVQETQYF. The CDR3 nucleotides read TGTGCCAGCAGCCCCCACTCTGCAGTACAAGAGACCCAGTACTTC.

This clonotype was detected only a few times. The chain is built from TRBV12-3 or TRBV12-4 and TRBJ2-1, with 11 bases fitting TRBD1. The junction had 7 bases not matched to a gene; V was cut back by 3 bases and J by 9 bases. The CDR3 contains 15 residues. CDR3 in amino acids: CASSFRGTGGSEQFF. The CDR3 nucleotides are TGTGCCAGCAGTTTTCGGGGGACAGGGGGGAGTGAGCAGTTCTTC.

This rearrangement joins TRBV20-1 to TRBJ2-7; TRBD1 or TRBD2 may be the D gene (5 bases each). V gave up 2 bases and J gave up 4 bases, with 27 bases separating them. CDR1 is DFQATT, CDR2 SNEGSKA, per germline (reference sequence). The CDR3 is 18 residues long. The chain's CDR3 is CSARTPLPNRDGPYEQYF. In nucleotides, the CDR3 is TGCAGTGCTAGAACCCCCCTCCCAAACCGGGACGGACCTTACGAGCAGTACTTC.

This clonotype was observed at least ten times. The chain couples TRBV6-1 to TRBJ2-1, with a tentative D call TRBD1 (5 bases). The CDR3 has 13 amino acids. Per the germline V gene, CDR1 is MNHNS and CDR2 is SASEGT. V lost 9 bases and J lost 5, with 14 bases in between. The CDR3 nucleotides are TGTGCCAGTAGACAGATGCGTAACAATGAGCAGTTCTTC. This sequence encodes CASRQMRNNEQFF.

This clonotype was seen only a few times. The chain couples TRBV10-2 to TRBJ2-1, with TRBD2 matching 9 bases. With 7 bases clipped from V and 1 base from J, the junction kept 5 bases outside the gene matches. Per the germline V gene, CDR1 is WSHSY and CDR2 is SAAADI. This CDR3 is built from 15 residues. The CDR3 sequence: CASNSGGASYNEQFF. The CDR3 DNA reads as TGCGCCAGCAATAGCGGGGGCGCTTCCTACAATGAGCAGTTCTTC.

This clonotype was detected only a few times. The V gene is TRBV20-1, the J gene TRBJ2-5; 12 positions match TRBD2. This CDR3 region has 15 residues. Germline CDR1 and CDR2: DFQATT and SNEGSKA (reference sequence). After removal of 4 bases from V and 5 bases from J, the junction contained 8 bases not matched to a gene. The CDR3 loop reads CSATASGRGLETQYF. The CDR3, as DNA: TGCAGTGCTACCGCTAGCGGGAGGGGATTGGAGACCCAGTACTTC.

V is TRBV11-1 and J is TRBJ1-2; 7 bases agree with TRBD1. Losses at the gene ends were 5 bases for V and 4 bases for J; bases not matched to a gene: 22. The CDR3 is 19 residues long. Germline V gene sequence: CDR1 SGHAT, CDR2 FQDESV (reference sequence). CDR3 sequence reads: CASSATGEFPTSPIYGYTF. CDR3 coding DNA: TGTGCCAGCAGCGCCACAGGGGAATTCCCTACCTCCCCGATCTATGGCTACACCTTC.

The chain combines TRBV20-1 with TRBJ2-7; the match to TRBD2 covers 8 bases. CDR1 is DFQATT, CDR2 SNEGSKA, per germline (reference sequence). The CDR3 loop spans 13 amino acids. Germline trimming cut 2 bases from V and 7 bases from J; bases unmatched to any gene: 7. For the CDR3, the DNA is TGCAGTGCTAGAAGGGCGGGGGGCTTGGAGCAGTACTTC. Its protein is CSARRAGGLEQYF.

The V call is TRBV19, the J call TRBJ1-1, with 7 bases fitting TRBD1. The CDR3 spans 15 residues. V shed 7 bases, J shed 2 bases, and the junction held 10 bases outside the gene matches. Per the germline V gene, CDR1 is LNHDA and CDR2 is SQIVND (reference sequence). The CDR3 protein is CASTPDRVGNTEAFF. CDR3 in DNA: TGTGCCAGTACCCCCGACAGGGTCGGAAACACTGAAGCTTTCTTT.

The sample holds a few counts of this clonotype. The chain recombines TRBV28 with TRBJ2-7; D unclear. The CDR3 loop spans 16 amino acids. Germline V CDR1 and CDR2: MDHEN, SYDVKM. With 2 bases removed from V and 6 bases from J, the gap between germline ends came to 20 bases. In nucleotides, the CDR3 is TGTGCCAGCAGTTTAAAAGGGCCCCTCAGTCGTGTCGAGCAGTACTTC. This gives the protein CASSLKGPLSRVEQYF.

This clonotype occurred a few times. CDR3: CSVDAPAGTGELFF. As DNA, the CDR3 is TGCAGCGTTGACGCCCCAGCGGGCACCGGGGAGCTGTTTTTT. V is TRBV29-1 and J is TRBJ2-2, with a possible D match to TRBD2 (6 bases). The CDR3 totals 14 residues. V gave up 3 bases and J gave up 4 bases, with 12 bases separating them. Germline V gene sequence: CDR1 SQVTM, CDR2 ANQGSEA.

A note on this clonotype: This CDR3 is missing its conserved last phenylalanine or tryptophan, likely due to a read error. The chain uses TRBV6-2 or TRBV6-3 and TRBJ2-5, with D perhaps matching TRBD2 (5 bases). The CDR3 loop spans 15 amino acids. Germline lookup yields CDR1 MNHEY and CDR2 SVGEGT. The V and J ends lost 0 bases and 1 base respectively, with 9 bases between them. CDR3 in amino acids: CASSYSSDRQETQYS. In nucleotides, the CDR3 is TGTGCCAGCAGTTACTCTAGCGACCGCCAAGAGACCCAGTACTCC.

This clonotype was seen only a few times. CDR3 DNA sequence: TGCGCCAGCAGCTTGGGTCTAGCGGCTACCTCCTACGAGCAGTACTTC. It encodes CASSLGLAATSYEQYF. The chain couples TRBV5-1 to TRBJ2-7; 7 nucleotides agree with TRBD2. Trimming removed 0 bases from V and 0 bases from J; junction bases left unmatched: 6. CDR3 length: 16 residues. Germline V gene data show CDR1 as SGHRS and CDR2 as YFSETQ.

A few counts support this clonotype. The chain joins TRBV28 to TRBJ2-1, with 8 nucleotides matching TRBD2. The V and J ends lost 6 bases and 1 base, in that order; junction bases with no gene match: 11. The germline V gene has CDR1 MDHEN and CDR2 SYDVKM. The CDR3 loop spans 17 amino acids. The CDR3: CASRGREEWWSYNEQFF. The CDR3 coding sequence is TGTGCCAGCAGAGGGCGGGAGGAGTGGTGGTCCTACAATGAGCAGTTCTTC.

The chain has TRBV11-1 and TRBJ2-6; D is perhaps TRBD1 or TRBD2 (6 bases each). The V gene's germline CDR1 is SGHAT and CDR2 FQDESV (reference sequence). V shed 5 bases and J shed 2 bases, with 25 bases lying between them. The CDR3 extends over 20 amino acids. The chain's CDR3 is CASSPPSGSGALTGANVLTF. The CDR3 DNA sequence: TGTGCCAGCAGCCCCCCCTCCGGGTCGGGGGCTTTAACTGGGGCCAACGTCCTGACTTTC.

There are a few counts of this clonotype. The chain has TRBV2 and TRBJ2-1; 9 positions agree with TRBD2. The V gene's germline CDR1 is SNHLY and CDR2 FYNNEI. This CDR3 has 16 amino acids. With V trimmed by 6 bases and J by 4 bases, 10 bases remained unmatched. The CDR3: CASRRLAGGRYNEQFF. Written as DNA, the CDR3 is TGTGCCAGCAGGCGGCTGGCGGGAGGGCGGTACAATGAGCAGTTCTTC.